A single sample is the source of the 2 T cell receptor beta chains below, sequenced in a study of T cell responses to AZD1222 COVID-19 vaccine. Sequencing used immunoSEQ multiplex PCR; TCRdb keeps in-frame clones, though not all of them. Of 55,000 to 80,000 clones listed, roughly 80% are singletons. The input for sequencing was peripheral blood, taken on day 0 of AZD1222 vaccination. These TCRs come from an adult in good health.

V is TRBV19 and J is TRBJ1-4; maybe TRBD1 (5 bases). V lost 2 bases to trimming and J lost 4 bases, with 8 bases between them. CDR1 LNHDA and CDR2 SQIVND come from the germline V gene (reference sequence). The CDR3 covers 14 residues. This chain's CDR3 is CASSITDSNEKLFF. The DNA for the CDR3 is TGTGCCAGTAGTATAACCGACAGTAATGAAAAACTGTTTTTT.

The CDR3 here is CASSLYRDRANTGELFF. In DNA, the CDR3 is TGTGCCAGCAGCCTATACAGGGACAGGGCGAACACCGGGGAGCTGTTTTTT. J is TRBJ2-2 and V is TRBV3-1 (or the pseudogene TRBV3-2); TRBD1 matches at 9 bases. The V gene's germline CDR1 is LGHDT and CDR2 YNNKEL (reference sequence). This CDR3 comprises 17 residues. The J segment lost 0 bases and the V segment lost 4 bases, leaving 6 bases of the junction unmatched.